This TCR beta chain appears in the sequencing data of a study of Graves' ophthalmopathy and Graves' hyperthyroidism. Germline assignment: CDR1 SNHLY and CDR2 FYNNEI. CDR3 length: 12 residues. Trimming pared 4 bases from V and 4 bases from J, leaving 7 bases between. The sequenced template was RNA, covering the TCR beta CDR3 region. An initial RT-PCR round employing HTBI primers preceded a second-round multiplex PCR. One entry per CDR3 protein, called by TCRdb with MiXCR from the multiplex PCR reads. The table lists 650,000 to 900,000 distinct CDR3 sequences, 40% of them singletons. This clonotype was counted many times. What it binds is not known. Notes on the study in general: Discriminating ophthalmopathy from stable hyperthyroidism, a 13-signature model attained a sensitivity of under 90% and a specificity of around 77%.

Sequenced: peripheral blood. This clonotype was obtained from an adult man with Graves' ophthalmopathy. V gene TRBV2 combines with J gene TRBJ2-5, with D maybe TRBD1 (5 bases). The CDR3 loop is CASSVQGETQYF. CDR3 coding DNA: TGTGCCAGCAGTGTTCAGGGAGAGACCCAGTACTTC.